These 13 T cell receptor beta chains came from one sample sequenced in a study of cytomegalovirus exposure and HLA in healthy donors. The PCR made use of 60 Vbeta and 13 Jbeta primers. Sequencing used immunoSEQ multiplex PCR; TCRdb keeps in-frame clones, though not all of them. There are 200,000 to 250,000 clones in the sample; 70% to 80% occur only once, and 1.5% to 2% lies in the top ten. Specimen: PBMCs. Receptor source: a woman in her twenties or thirties in good health and CMV-seronegative.

This clone occurred a few times. V usage is TRBV7-2 and J usage is TRBJ1-1; no reliable D call. V was shortened by 2 bases and J by 8 bases, with 12 bases between the two germline ends. Germline CDR1 reads SGHTA; CDR2 reads FQGNSA. The CDR3 runs to 13 residues. CDR3 in amino acids: CASSLIVAREAFF. The CDR3, as DNA: TGTGCCAGCAGCTTAATCGTGGCCAGGGAAGCTTTCTTT.

The genes are TRBV5-4 and TRBJ1-1, with 8 bases aligning to TRBD1. V lost 3 bases, J lost 8 bases, and 3 bases stayed unmatched. The CDR3 is made up of 12 amino acids. CDR1 and CDR2 from the germline V gene are SGHNT and YYREEE (reference sequence). This CDR3 reads CASSSQGAEAFF. CDR3 sequence (DNA): TGTGCCAGCAGCTCTCAGGGGGCGGAAGCTTTCTTT.

This clone was counted between two and nine times. This rearrangement joins TRBV4-2 to TRBJ2-1, with 7 bases that match TRBD1. V was pared by 6 bases and J by 0 bases, with 5 bases of the junction left unmatched. Germline lookup yields CDR1 LGHNA and CDR2 YNFKEQ. There are 15 residues in the CDR3. CDR3 residues: CASSDRQGSYNEQFF. The CDR3 region has the DNA TGTGCCAGCAGTGATCGACAGGGCTCCTACAATGAGCAGTTCTTC.

As regards this clone: The junction departs from the called germline gene at one end, perhaps through a read error. The chain employs TRBV7-9 and TRBJ2-7, with 9 bases fitting TRBD2. Germline CDR1 reads SEHNR; CDR2 reads FQNEAQ (reference sequence). The CDR3 is made up of 16 amino acids. The CDR3 reads CSSSSSSGTSSYEQYF. DNA for the CDR3: TGTTCCAGCAGCTCTTCTAGCGGGACAAGCTCCTACGAGCAGTACTTC.

CDR3 amino acids: CASSEGGQPNQPQHF. In DNA form, the CDR3 reads TGTGCCAGCAGTGAAGGGGGACAACCCAATCAGCCCCAGCATTTT. J is TRBJ1-5 and V is TRBV2; D possibly corresponds to TRBD1 (6 bases). This CDR3 spans 15 amino acids. The germline V gene encodes CDR1 SNHLY and CDR2 FYNNEI. V shed 1 base and J shed 3 bases, with 10 bases lying between them.

This clone was seen only a few times. The rearrangement joins TRBV5-4 to TRBJ2-1; no reliable D call. CDR1 and CDR2 from the germline V gene are SGHNT and YYREEE (reference sequence). The CDR3 consists of 13 residues. V shed 0 bases and J shed 7 bases, with 8 bases lying between them. The CDR3 coding sequence is TGTGCCAGCAGCTTGGATGTGGAGAATGAGCAGTTCTTC. This codes for CASSLDVENEQFF.

V gene TRBV2 combines with J gene TRBJ1-4; 7 bases are a match to TRBD1. Germline V lookup: CDR1 SNHLY, CDR2 FYNNEI. The length of the CDR3 is 14 residues. J was trimmed by 7 bases and V by 9 bases; bases with no gene match: 11. CDR3 region: CASSTPGGGEKLFF. The DNA of the CDR3 is TGTGCCAGTTCCACCCCAGGGGGAGGTGAAAAACTGTTTTTT.

This clone was detected only a few times. The chain has TRBV9 and TRBJ2-1; the match to TRBD1 covers 8 bases. The CDR3 consists of 16 residues. Germline CDR1 reads SGDLS; CDR2 reads YYNGEE. The trim removed 3 bases at V and 8 bases at J, leaving 13 bases unmatched. In DNA form, the CDR3 reads TGTGCCAGCAGCGGTGGACAGGGCCTATCCGGAGATGAGCAGTTCTTC. As protein: CASSGGQGLSGDEQFF.

The chain joins TRBV6-1 to TRBJ1-2, with D tentatively TRBD1 (6 bases). This CDR3 region has 14 residues. Trimming cost V 5 bases and J 2 bases, with 12 bases left between them. Germline values: CDR1 MNHNS, CDR2 SASEGT. This chain's CDR3 is CASSYGQGNYGYTF. CDR3 DNA: TGTGCCAGCAGTTATGGGCAGGGGAACTATGGCTACACCTTC.

This sequence joins TRBV11-2 and TRBJ1-3; D gene ambiguous. The V end lost 2 bases, the J end lost 0 bases, and 8 bases lay between the germline ends. This CDR3 has 15 amino acids. Germline CDR1 and CDR2: SGHAT and FQNNGV. The CDR3 region is CASSLNAGSGNTIYF. The CDR3 bases are TGTGCCAGCAGCTTAAACGCCGGCTCTGGAAACACCATATATTTT.

The V and J genes are TRBV5-1 and TRBJ2-1, with D perhaps matching TRBD2 (5 bases). The length of the CDR3 is 15 residues. V lost 5 bases and J 0 bases, leaving 12 bases between the germline ends. Germline CDR1 is SGHRS and CDR2 is YFSETQ. Written as DNA, the CDR3 is TGCGCCAGCAGAAAGGAGGCAGGCTCCTACAATGAGCAGTTCTTC. The encoded protein is CASRKEAGSYNEQFF.

This clone appeared once. The chain has TRBV5-1 and TRBJ2-3; D is perhaps TRBD2 (6 bases). Germline CDR1 reads SGHRS; CDR2 reads YFSETQ. V gave up 4 bases and J gave up 3 bases, with 12 bases separating them. The CDR3 contains 14 residues. In DNA, the CDR3 is TGCGCCAGCAGCGCGGGACTTGGGACAGATACGCAGTATTTT. Amino acid sequence: CASSAGLGTDTQYF.

The chain is built from TRBV9 and TRBJ2-1; maybe TRBD1 (7 bases). CDR1 is SGDLS, CDR2 YYNGEE, per germline. This CDR3 region has 16 residues. V lost 4 bases and J lost 2, with 16 bases in between. The CDR3 sequence: CASSPQGGVAYNEQFF. The CDR3 DNA is TGTGCCAGCAGCCCGCAGGGGGGAGTAGCCTACAATGAGCAGTTCTTC. Combining the CDR3 with reference TRBV9 and TRBJ2-1 gives the whole variable domain DSGVTQTPKHLITATGQRVTLRCSPRSGDLSVYWYQQSLDQGLQFLIQYYNGEERAKGNILERFSAQQFPDLHSELNLSSLELGDSALYFCASSPQGGVAYNEQFFGPGTRLTVL.